This T cell receptor beta chain was observed in a study of cytomegalovirus exposure and HLA in healthy donors. General study results and limits: TCR beta chains numbering some 160 were designated cytomegalovirus-associated.

The CDR3 has 16 amino acids. V dropped 3 bases and J dropped 4; count of bases not matched to a gene: 10. CDR1 and CDR2 (germline): SGHNT, YYREEE (reference sequence). The repertoire was sequenced with immunoSEQ multiplex PCR; TCRdb's copy has only in-frame clones and lacks some. Of around 70,000 clones in the sample, approximately 95% were seen once. This clone was seen once. Its cognate antigen is unknown. V gene TRBV5-4 combines with J gene TRBJ2-7; 10 positions agree with TRBD2. The specimen sequenced was PBMCs. The TCR comes from a man in his late teens or twenties in good health and CMV-seropositive. CDR3 protein: CASSSHLAGGSYEQYF. In DNA form, the CDR3 reads TGTGCCAGCAGCTCCCATTTAGCGGGAGGTTCGTACGAGCAGTACTTC.